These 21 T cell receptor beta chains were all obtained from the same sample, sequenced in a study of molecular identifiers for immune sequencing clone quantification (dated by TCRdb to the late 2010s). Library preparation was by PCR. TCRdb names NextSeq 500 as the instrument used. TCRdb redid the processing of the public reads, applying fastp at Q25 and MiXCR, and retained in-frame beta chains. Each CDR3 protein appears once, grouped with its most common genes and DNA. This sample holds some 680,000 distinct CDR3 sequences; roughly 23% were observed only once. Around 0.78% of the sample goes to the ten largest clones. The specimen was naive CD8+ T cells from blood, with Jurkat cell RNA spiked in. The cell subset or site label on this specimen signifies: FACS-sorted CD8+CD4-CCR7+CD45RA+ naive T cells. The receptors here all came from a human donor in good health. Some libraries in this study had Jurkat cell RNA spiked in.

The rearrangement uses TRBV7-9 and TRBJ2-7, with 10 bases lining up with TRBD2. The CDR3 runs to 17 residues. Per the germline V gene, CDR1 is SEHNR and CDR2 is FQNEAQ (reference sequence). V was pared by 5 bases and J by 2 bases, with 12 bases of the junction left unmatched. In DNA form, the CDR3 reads TGTGCCAGCAGCCCCCGGACTAGCGGCACCGAGACCTACGAGCAGTACTTC. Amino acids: CASSPRTSGTETYEQYF.

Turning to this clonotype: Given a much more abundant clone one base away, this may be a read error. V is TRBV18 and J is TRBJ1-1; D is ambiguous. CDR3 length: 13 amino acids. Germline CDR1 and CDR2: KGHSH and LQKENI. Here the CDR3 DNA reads TGTGCCAGCTCATATAGGATGAACGCTGAAGCTTTCTTT. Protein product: CASSYRMNAEAFF.

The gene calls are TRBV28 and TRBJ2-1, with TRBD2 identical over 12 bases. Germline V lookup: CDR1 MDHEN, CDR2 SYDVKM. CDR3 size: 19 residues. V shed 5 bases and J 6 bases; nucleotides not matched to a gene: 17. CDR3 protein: CASSLRTLAGGFPPNEQFF. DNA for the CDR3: TGTGCCAGCAGTCTACGAACGCTAGCGGGAGGGTTCCCCCCCAATGAGCAGTTCTTC. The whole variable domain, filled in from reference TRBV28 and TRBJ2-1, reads DVKVTQSSRYLVKRTGEKVFLECVQDMDHENMFWYRQDPGLGLRLIYFSYDVKMKEKGDIPEGYSVSREKKERFSLILESASTNQTSMYLCASSLRTLAGGFPPNEQFFGPGTRLTVL.

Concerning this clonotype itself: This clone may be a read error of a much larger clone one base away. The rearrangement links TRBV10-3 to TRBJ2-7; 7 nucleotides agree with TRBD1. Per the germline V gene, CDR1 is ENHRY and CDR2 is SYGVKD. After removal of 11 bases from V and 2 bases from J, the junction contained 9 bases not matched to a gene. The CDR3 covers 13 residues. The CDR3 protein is CAVAGTVPYEQYF. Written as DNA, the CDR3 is TGTGCCGTCGCCGGGACAGTGCCCTACGAGCAGTACTTC.

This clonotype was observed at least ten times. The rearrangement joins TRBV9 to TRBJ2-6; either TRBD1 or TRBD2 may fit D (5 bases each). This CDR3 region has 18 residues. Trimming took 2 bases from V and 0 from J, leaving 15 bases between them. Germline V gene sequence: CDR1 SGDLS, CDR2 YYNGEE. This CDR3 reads CASSVDSWDLSGANVLTF. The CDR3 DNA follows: TGTGCCAGCAGCGTGGATTCTTGGGACCTCTCTGGGGCCAACGTCCTGACTTTC.

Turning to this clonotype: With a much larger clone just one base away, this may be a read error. The CDR3 coding sequence is TGTGCCAGCAGCCTGGACGTCGGGCAGTACTTC. As protein: CASSLDVGQYF. The rearrangement links TRBV3-1 to TRBJ2-7; no firm D call. The CDR3 consists of 11 residues. The germline V and J ends were trimmed by 4 bases and 9 bases, with 10 bases remaining between them. Germline assignment: CDR1 LGHDT and CDR2 YNNKEL (reference sequence).

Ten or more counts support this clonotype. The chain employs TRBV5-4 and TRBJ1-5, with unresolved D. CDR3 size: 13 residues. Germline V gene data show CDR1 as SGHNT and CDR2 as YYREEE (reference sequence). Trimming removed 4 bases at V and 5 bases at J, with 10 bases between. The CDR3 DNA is TGTGCCAGCAGCGCGGACGGGGATCAGCCCCAGCATTTT. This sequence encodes CASSADGDQPQHF.

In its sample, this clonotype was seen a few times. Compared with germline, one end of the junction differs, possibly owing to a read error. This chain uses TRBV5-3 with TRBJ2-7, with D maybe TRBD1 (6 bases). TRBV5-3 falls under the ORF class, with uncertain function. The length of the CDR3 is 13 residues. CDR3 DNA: TGTGCCAGCAGCTCGAGACAGGTGGCAGAGCAGTACTTC. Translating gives CASSSRQVAEQYF.

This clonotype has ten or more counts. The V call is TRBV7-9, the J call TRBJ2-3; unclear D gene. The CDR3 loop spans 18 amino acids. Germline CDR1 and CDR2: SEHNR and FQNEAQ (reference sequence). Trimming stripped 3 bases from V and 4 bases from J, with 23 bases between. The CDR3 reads CASSFLSPDPYVADTQYF. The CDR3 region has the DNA TGTGCCAGCAGCTTTTTATCACCAGACCCCTATGTCGCAGATACGCAGTATTTT. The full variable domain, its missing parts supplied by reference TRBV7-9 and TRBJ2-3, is DTGVSQNPRHKITKRGQNVTFRCDPISEHNRLYWYRQTLGQGPEFLTYFQNEAQLEKSRLLSDRFSAERPKGSFSTLEIQRTEQGDSAMYLCASSFLSPDPYVADTQYFGPGTRLTVL.

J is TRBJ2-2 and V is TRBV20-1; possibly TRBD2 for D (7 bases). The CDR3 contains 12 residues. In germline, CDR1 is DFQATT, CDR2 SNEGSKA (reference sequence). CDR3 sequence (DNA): TGCAGGAAGGGGGGGGGCACCGGGGAGCTGTTTTTT. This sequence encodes CRKGGGTGELFF.

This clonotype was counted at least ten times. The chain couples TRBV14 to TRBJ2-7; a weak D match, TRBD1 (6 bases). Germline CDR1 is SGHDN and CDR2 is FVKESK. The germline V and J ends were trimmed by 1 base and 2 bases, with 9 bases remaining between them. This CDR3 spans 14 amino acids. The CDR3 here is CASSQGGQPYEQYF. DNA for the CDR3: TGTGCCAGCAGCCAAGGGGGGCAGCCCTACGAGCAGTACTTC.

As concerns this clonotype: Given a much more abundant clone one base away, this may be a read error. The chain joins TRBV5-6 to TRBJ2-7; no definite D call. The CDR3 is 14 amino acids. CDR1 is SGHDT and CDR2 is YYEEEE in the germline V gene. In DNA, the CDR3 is TGTGCCAGCAGCTCCGGACGGACGGAATACGAGCGGTACTTC. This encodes CASSSGRTEYERYF. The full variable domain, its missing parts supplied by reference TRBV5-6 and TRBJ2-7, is DAGVTQSPTHLIKTRGQQVTLRCSPKSGHDTVSWYQQALGQGPQFIFQYYEEEERQRGNFPDRFSGHQFPNYSSELNVNALLLGDSALYLCASSSGRTEYERYFGPGTRLTVT.

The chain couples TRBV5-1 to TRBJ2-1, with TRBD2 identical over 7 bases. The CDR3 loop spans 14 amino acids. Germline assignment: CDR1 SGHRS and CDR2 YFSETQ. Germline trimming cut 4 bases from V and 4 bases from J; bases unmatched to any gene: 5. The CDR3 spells CASSERDYYNEQFF. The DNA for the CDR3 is TGCGCCAGCAGCGAGCGGGACTATTACAATGAGCAGTTCTTC. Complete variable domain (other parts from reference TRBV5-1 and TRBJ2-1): KAGVTQTPRYLIKTRGQQVTLSCSPISGHRSVSWYQQTPGQGLQFLFEYFSETQRNKGNFPGRFSGRQFSNSRSEMNVSTLELGDSALYLCASSERDYYNEQFFGPGTRLTVL.

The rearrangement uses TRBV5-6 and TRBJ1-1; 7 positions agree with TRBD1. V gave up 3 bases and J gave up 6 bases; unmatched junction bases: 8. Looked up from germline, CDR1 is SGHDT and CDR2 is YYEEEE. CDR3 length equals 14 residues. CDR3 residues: CASSSIGGGAEAFF. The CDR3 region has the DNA TGTGCCAGCAGCTCTATAGGGGGCGGTGCTGAAGCTTTCTTT.

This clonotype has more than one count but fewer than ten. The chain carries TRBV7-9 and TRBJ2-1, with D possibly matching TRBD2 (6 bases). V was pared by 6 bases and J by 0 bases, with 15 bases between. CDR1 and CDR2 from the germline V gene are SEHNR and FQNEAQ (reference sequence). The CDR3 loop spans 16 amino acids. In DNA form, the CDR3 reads TGTGCCAGCAGTCCCGGGGGTATCAGCTCCTACAATGAGCAGTTCTTC. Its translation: CASSPGGISSYNEQFF.

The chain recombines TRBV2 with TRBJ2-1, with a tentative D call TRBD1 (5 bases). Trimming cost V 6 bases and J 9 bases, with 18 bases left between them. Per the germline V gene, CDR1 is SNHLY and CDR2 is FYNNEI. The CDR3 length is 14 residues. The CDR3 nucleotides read TGTGCCAGCAGAAAGTCGGTCGAAGGGGCTGAGCAGTTCTTC. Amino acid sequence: CASRKSVEGAEQFF.

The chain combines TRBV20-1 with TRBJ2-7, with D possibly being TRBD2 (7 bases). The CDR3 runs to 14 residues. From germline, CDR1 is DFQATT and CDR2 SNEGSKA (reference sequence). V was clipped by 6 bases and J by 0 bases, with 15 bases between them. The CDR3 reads CSATTGGRSYEQYF. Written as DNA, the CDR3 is TGCAGTGCCACAACCGGGGGGCGCTCCTACGAGCAGTACTTC.

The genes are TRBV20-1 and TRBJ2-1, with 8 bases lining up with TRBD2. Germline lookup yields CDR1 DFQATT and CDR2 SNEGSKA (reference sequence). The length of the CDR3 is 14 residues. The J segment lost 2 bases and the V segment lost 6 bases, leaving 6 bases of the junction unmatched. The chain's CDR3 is CSARREGAYNEQFF. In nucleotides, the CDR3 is TGCAGTGCCCGTCGGGAGGGCGCCTACAATGAGCAGTTCTTC.

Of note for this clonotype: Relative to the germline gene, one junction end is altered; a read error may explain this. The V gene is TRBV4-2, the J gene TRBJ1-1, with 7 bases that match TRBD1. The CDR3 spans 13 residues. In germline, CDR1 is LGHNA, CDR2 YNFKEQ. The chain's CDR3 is CASSQIGTVEAFF. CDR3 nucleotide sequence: TGTGCCAGCAGCCAAATAGGGACAGTTGAAGCCTTCTTT.

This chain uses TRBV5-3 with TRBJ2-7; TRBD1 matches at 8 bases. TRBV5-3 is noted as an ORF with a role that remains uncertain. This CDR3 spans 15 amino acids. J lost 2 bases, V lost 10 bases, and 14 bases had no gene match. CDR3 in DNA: TGTGCCGGCAGCTTGGGGCAGGGGGCGGCCTACGAGCAGTACTTC. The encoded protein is CAGSLGQGAAYEQYF.

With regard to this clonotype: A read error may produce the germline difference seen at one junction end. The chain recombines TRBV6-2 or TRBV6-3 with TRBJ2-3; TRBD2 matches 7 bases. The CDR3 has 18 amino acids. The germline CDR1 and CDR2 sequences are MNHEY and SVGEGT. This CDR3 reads CASSPPGEGFVGTDTQCF. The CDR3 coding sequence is TGTGCCAGCAGTCCCCCTGGGGAGGGCTTCGTTGGCACAGATACGCAGTGTTTT.